This entry concerns a single T cell receptor beta chain. Primed by a sample-barcoded 5' primer and a J-beta primer mix, a second PCR proceeded for 7 to 11 cycles. TCRdb redid the calling of the 5' RACE reads with MiXCR, one entry per CDR3 protein. The sample shows about 800,000 distinct CDR3 sequences, around a quarter of them seen only once. This specimen comes from a study of blood T cells in healthy people across ages. These same data were also listed under a study on T cells of mothers and their children.

The receptor comes from a boy aged 5 to 17 in good health. The sample consisted of blood.

The CDR3 nucleotides read TGTGCCAGCACCCCAACCTCTAGGGAAGAGACCCAGTACTTC. It translates to CASTPTSREETQYF. J is TRBJ2-5 and V is TRBV6-6, with D uncertain. Germline V lookup: CDR1 MNHNY, CDR2 SVGAGI (reference sequence). The CDR3 totals 14 residues. V dropped 7 bases and J dropped 3 bases, with 15 bases sitting between them.